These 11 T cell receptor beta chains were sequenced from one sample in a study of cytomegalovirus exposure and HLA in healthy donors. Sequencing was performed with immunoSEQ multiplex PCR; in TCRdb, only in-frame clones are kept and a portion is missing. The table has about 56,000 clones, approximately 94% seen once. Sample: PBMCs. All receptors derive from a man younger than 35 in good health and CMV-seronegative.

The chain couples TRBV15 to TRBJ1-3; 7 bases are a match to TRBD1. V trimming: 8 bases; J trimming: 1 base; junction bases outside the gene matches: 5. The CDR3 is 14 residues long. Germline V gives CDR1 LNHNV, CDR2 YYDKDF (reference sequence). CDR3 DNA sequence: TGTGCCACCGGGACAGAGAAATCTGGAAACACCATATATTTT. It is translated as CATGTEKSGNTIYF.

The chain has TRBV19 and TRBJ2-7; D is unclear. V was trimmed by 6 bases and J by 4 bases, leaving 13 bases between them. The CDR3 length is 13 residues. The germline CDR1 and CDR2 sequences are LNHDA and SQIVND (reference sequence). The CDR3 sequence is CASSPNSEYEQYF. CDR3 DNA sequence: TGTGCCAGTAGCCCGAACTCCGAATACGAGCAGTACTTC.

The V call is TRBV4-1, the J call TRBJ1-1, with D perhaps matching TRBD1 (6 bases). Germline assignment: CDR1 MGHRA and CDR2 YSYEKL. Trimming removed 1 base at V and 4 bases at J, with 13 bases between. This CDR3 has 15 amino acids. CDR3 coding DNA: TGCGCCAGCAGCCAAGCCCTTGACAGGAGCACTGAAGCTTTCTTT. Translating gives CASSQALDRSTEAFF.

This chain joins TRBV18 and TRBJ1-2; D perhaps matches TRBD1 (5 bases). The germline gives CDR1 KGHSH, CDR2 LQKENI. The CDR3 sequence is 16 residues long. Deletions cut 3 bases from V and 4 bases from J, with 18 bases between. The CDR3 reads CASSPGRSRITYGYTF. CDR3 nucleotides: TGTGCCAGCTCACCGGGGCGCTCCCGGATTACCTATGGCTACACCTTC.

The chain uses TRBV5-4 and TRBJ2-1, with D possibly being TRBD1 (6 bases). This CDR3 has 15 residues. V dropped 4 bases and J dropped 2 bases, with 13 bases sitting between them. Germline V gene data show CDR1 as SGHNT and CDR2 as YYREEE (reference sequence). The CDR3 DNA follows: TGTGCCAGCAGCCAGCCCAGGGGAACCTACAATGAGCAGTTCTTC. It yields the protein CASSQPRGTYNEQFF.

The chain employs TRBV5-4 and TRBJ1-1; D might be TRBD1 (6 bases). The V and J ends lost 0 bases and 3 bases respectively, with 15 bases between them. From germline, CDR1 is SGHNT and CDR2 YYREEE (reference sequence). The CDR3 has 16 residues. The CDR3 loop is CASSLEETGRYTEAFF. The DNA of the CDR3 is TGTGCCAGCAGCTTGGAAGAGACAGGAAGATACACTGAAGCTTTCTTT. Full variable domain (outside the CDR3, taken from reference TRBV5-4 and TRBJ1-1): ETGVTQSPTHLIKTRGQQVTLRCSSQSGHNTVSWYQQALGQGPQFIFQYYREEENGRGNFPPRFSGLQFPNYSSELNVNALELDDSALYLCASSLEETGRYTEAFFGQGTRLTVV.

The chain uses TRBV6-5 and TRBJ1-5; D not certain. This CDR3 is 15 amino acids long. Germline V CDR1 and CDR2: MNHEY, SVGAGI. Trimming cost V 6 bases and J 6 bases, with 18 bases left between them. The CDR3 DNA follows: TGTGCCAGCAGGAGCCGGAGGGAGGATAGTCAGCCCCAGCATTTT. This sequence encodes CASRSRREDSQPQHF.

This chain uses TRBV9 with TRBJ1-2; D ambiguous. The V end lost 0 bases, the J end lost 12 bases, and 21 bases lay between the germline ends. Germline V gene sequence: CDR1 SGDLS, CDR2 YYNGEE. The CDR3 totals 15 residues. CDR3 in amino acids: CASSVVGGLATRDTF. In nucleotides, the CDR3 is TGTGCCAGCAGCGTAGTAGGTGGACTCGCTACTAGGGACACCTTC.

The CDR3 sequence is CASSQEQGAGNTIYF. Written as DNA, the CDR3 is TGCGCCAGCAGCCAAGAACAGGGGGCTGGAAACACCATATATTTT. This chain links TRBV4-3 with TRBJ1-3; TRBD1 matches 8 bases. V shed 0 bases and J 2 bases; nucleotides not matched to a gene: 0. CDR3 length: 15 residues. CDR1 and CDR2 from the germline V gene are LGHNA and YSLEER.

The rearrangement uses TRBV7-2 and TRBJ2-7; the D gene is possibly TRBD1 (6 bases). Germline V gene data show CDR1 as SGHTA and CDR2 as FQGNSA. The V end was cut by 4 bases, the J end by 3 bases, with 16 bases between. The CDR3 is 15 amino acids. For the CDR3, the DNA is TGTGCCAGCAGCTGGGGCAGGGGACATCTCTACGAGCAGTACTTC. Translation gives CASSWGRGHLYEQYF.

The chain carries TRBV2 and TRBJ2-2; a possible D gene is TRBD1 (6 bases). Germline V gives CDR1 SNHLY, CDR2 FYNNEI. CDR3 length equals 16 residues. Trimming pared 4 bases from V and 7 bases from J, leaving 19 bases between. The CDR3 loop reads CASSVTGQKVGGELFF. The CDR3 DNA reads TGTGCCAGCAGTGTAACGGGACAAAAAGTCGGCGGGGAGCTGTTTTTT.